This record covers a single T cell receptor (beta chain). Its antigen remains unknown. TCRdb redid the calling of the RT-PCR reads with MiXCR, one entry per CDR3 protein. The repertoire holds about 700,000 distinct CDR3 sequences, approximately 14% seen once, with about 7.4% in the top ten. The data were taken from a study of response to subunit inactivated influenza vaccine. Study observations and caveats: Authors suggested that a seasonal influenza vaccination recruits few new T cells each time.

The receptor was derived from a man over 45 who received an inactivated influenza vaccine. The input for sequencing was PBMCs from blood, taken 14 to 15 days before vaccination.

The CDR3 DNA reads as TGTGCCAGCAGTTCGTTGACCAGCTCCTACAATGAGCAGTTCTTC. Encoded protein: CASSSLTSSYNEQFF. The chain joins TRBV12-3 or TRBV12-4 to TRBJ2-1; D not certain. Trimming stripped 4 bases from V and 0 bases from J, with 10 bases between. The length of the CDR3 is 15 residues.